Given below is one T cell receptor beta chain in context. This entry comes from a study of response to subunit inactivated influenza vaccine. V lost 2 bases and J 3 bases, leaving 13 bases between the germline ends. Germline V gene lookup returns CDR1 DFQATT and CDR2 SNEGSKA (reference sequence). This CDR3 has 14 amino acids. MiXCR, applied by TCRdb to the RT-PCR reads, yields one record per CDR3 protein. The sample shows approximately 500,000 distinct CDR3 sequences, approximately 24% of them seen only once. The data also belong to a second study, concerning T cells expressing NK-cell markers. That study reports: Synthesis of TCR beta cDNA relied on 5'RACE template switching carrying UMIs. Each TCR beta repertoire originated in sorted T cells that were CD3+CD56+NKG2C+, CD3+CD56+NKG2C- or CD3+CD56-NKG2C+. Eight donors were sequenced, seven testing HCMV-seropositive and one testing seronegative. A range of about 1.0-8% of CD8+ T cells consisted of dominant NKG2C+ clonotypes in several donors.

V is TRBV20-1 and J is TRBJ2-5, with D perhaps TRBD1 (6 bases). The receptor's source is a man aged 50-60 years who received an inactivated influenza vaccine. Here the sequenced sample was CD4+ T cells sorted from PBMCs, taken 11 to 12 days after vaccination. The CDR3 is CSARRSQGKETQYF. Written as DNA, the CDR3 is TGCAGTGCTAGACGGTCCCAGGGGAAAGAGACCCAGTACTTC.